Listed below are T cell receptor beta chains from one sample, sequenced in a study of T-cell reconstitution after alpha-beta-depleted transplantation in children. TCRdb re-called the PCR reads with MiXCR, one entry per CDR3 protein. The repertoire holds 440,000 or so distinct CDR3 sequences, with around two fifths as singletons. This material consisted of PBMCs, taken before TCRalphabeta/CD19-depleted stem cell transplant. The receptors stem from a girl aged 2-10 years with aplastic anemia, due to receive a stem cell transplant. Both conserved end residues are part of each CDR3. The D gene is left open where the match is weak. Clone size is not always given. Where it is, it says once, few, many or a class for expanded clones.

cdr3_aa: CATSREGFTEAFF
cdr3_nt: TGTGCCACCAGCAGAGAGGGATTCACTGAAGCTTTCTTT
clone_size: many
d_call: .
j_call: TRBJ1-1
v_call: TRBV15

cdr3_aa: CASSVTFGAAGEETQYF
cdr3_nt: TGTGCCAGCAGTGTCACCTTCGGGGCAGCAGGGGAGGAGACCCAGTACTTC
clone_size: .
d_call: .
j_call: TRBJ2-5
v_call: TRBV6-1

cdr3_aa: CSARDVETQYF
cdr3_nt: TGCAGTGCGAGAGATGTGGAGACCCAGTACTTC
clone_size: many
d_call: .
j_call: TRBJ2-5
v_call: TRBV20-1

cdr3_aa: CASLPGAAGNQETQYF
cdr3_nt: TGTGCCAGCCTTCCTGGAGCAGCGGGTAACCAAGAGACCCAGTACTTC
clone_size: .
d_call: .
j_call: TRBJ2-5
v_call: TRBV25-1

cdr3_aa: CASSLRKGGLGYGYPF
cdr3_nt: TGTGCCAGCAGCTTAAGGAAGGGGGGGCTCGGCTATGGCTACCCCTTC
clone_size: .
d_call: .
j_call: TRBJ1-2
v_call: TRBV13

cdr3_aa: CASSYGQGASEAFF
cdr3_nt: TGCGCCAGCAGCTATGGACAGGGGGCATCTGAAGCTTTCTTT
clone_size: .
d_call: TRBD1
j_call: TRBJ1-1
v_call: TRBV5-1

cdr3_aa: CASSLKSSGFTDTQYF
cdr3_nt: TGCGCCAGCAGCTTGAAGTCGAGCGGATTCACAGATACGCAGTATTTT
clone_size: .
d_call: .
j_call: TRBJ2-3
v_call: TRBV5-1

cdr3_aa: CASSPSGDTIYGYTF
cdr3_nt: TGTGCCAGCAGCCCCTCGGGGGACACGATCTATGGCTACACCTTC
clone_size: few
d_call: .
j_call: TRBJ1-2
v_call: TRBV7-2

cdr3_aa: CSASRQGPRQPQHF
cdr3_nt: TGCAGTGCTAGCAGACAGGGTCCCCGTCAGCCCCAGCATTTT
clone_size: .
d_call: TRBD1
j_call: TRBJ1-5
v_call: TRBV20-1

cdr3_aa: CASSPGGQPEQFF
cdr3_nt: TGTGCCAGCAGCCCCGGAGGACAACCGGAGCAGTTCTTC
clone_size: .
d_call: .
j_call: TRBJ2-1
v_call: TRBV7-9

cdr3_aa: CASSLDLAGQGARYGYTF
cdr3_nt: TGTGCCAGCAGCTTAGATCTCGCGGGACAGGGGGCGAGGTATGGCTACACCTTC
clone_size: .
d_call: TRBD1
j_call: TRBJ1-2
v_call: TRBV11-2

cdr3_aa: CASSSSTTGTRKYEQYF
cdr3_nt: TGTGCCAGCAGTTCATCAACAACCGGGACACGGAAGTACGAGCAGTACTTC
clone_size: many
d_call: .
j_call: TRBJ2-7
v_call: TRBV28

cdr3_aa: CASSLPGGVVADTQYF
cdr3_nt: TGTGCCAGCAGCTTGCCCGGGGGGGTAGTCGCAGATACGCAGTATTTT
clone_size: few
d_call: TRBD2
j_call: TRBJ2-3
v_call: TRBV5-5

cdr3_aa: CASSPGTSGSNTQYF
cdr3_nt: TGTGCCAGCAGTCCCGGGACTAGCGGGAGTAATACGCAGTATTTT
clone_size: .
d_call: TRBD2
j_call: TRBJ2-3
v_call: TRBV27

cdr3_aa: CASKVIGSSYNEQFF
cdr3_nt: TGTGCCAGCAAGGTTATAGGGAGCTCCTACAATGAGCAGTTCTTC
clone_size: .
d_call: .
j_call: TRBJ2-1
v_call: TRBV6-1

cdr3_aa: CASTLVPAKNIQYF
cdr3_nt: TGTGCCAGCACCCTAGTCCCAGCCAAAAACATTCAGTACTTC
clone_size: few
d_call: .
j_call: TRBJ2-4
v_call: TRBV6-2/TRBV6-3

cdr3_aa: CATGPDLIGDDEQFF
cdr3_nt: TGTGCCACGGGCCCGGACCTTATAGGGGACGATGAGCAGTTCTTC
clone_size: once
d_call: .
j_call: TRBJ2-1
v_call: TRBV19

cdr3_aa: CASSFDRYGYTF
cdr3_nt: TGCGCCAGCAGCTTCGATAGATATGGCTACACCTTC
clone_size: many
d_call: .
j_call: TRBJ1-2
v_call: TRBV5-1

cdr3_aa: CASSLETAHEQYF
cdr3_nt: TGTGCCAGCAGTTTGGAGACTGCTCACGAGCAGTACTTC
clone_size: few
d_call: .
j_call: TRBJ2-7
v_call: TRBV12-3/TRBV12-4

cdr3_aa: CASSLATSGRNEQFF
cdr3_nt: TGCGCCAGCAGCTTGGCCACCAGCGGGAGAAATGAGCAGTTCTTC
clone_size: .
d_call: TRBD2
j_call: TRBJ2-1
v_call: TRBV5-1

cdr3_aa: CASSLGPNYGYTF
cdr3_nt: TGTGCCAGCAGTTTAGGACCTAACTATGGCTACACCTTC
clone_size: few
d_call: .
j_call: TRBJ1-2
v_call: TRBV27

cdr3_aa: CASSLDRDLPQHF
cdr3_nt: TGTGCCAGCAGCTTAGATCGGGATCTGCCCCAGCATTTT
clone_size: .
d_call: .
j_call: TRBJ1-5
v_call: TRBV11-2

cdr3_aa: CASSYRREQIDTQYF
cdr3_nt: TGTGCCAGCAGTTACAGGCGGGAGCAGATAGATACGCAGTATTTT
clone_size: .
d_call: TRBD2
j_call: TRBJ2-3
v_call: TRBV6-5

cdr3_aa: CASSLARQLTSGRTQETQYF
cdr3_nt: TGTGCCAGCAGCTTAGCGCGGCAGCTGACTAGCGGGAGGACCCAAGAGACCCAGTACTTC
clone_size: few
d_call: TRBD2
j_call: TRBJ2-5
v_call: TRBV7-2

cdr3_aa: CASSRGQGPELTEQFF
cdr3_nt: TGTGCCAGCAGCCGTGGACAGGGACCGGAGCTCACTGAGCAGTTCTTC
clone_size: many
d_call: TRBD1
j_call: TRBJ2-1
v_call: TRBV7-8

cdr3_aa: CASSLWTGDTEAFF
cdr3_nt: TGCGCCAGCAGCTTATGGACAGGGGACACTGAAGCTTTCTTT
clone_size: many
d_call: TRBD1
j_call: TRBJ1-1
v_call: TRBV5-1

cdr3_aa: CATSGGLAGGDTGELFF
cdr3_nt: TGTGCCACCAGCGGGGGACTAGCGGGCGGAGACACCGGGGAGCTGTTTTTT
clone_size: .
d_call: TRBD2
j_call: TRBJ2-2
v_call: TRBV15

cdr3_aa: CATRTGDNQPQHF
cdr3_nt: TGTGCCACTAGGACAGGGGATAATCAGCCCCAGCATTTT
clone_size: once
d_call: TRBD1
j_call: TRBJ1-5
v_call: TRBV10-3

cdr3_aa: CASSSKYGWNQETQYF
cdr3_nt: TGTGCCAGCAGCTCCAAATACGGGTGGAACCAAGAGACCCAGTACTTC
clone_size: .
d_call: .
j_call: TRBJ2-5
v_call: TRBV7-2

cdr3_aa: CASSRTGIGGGTDTQYF
cdr3_nt: TGTGCCAGCAGTCGAACAGGGATCGGTGGTGGCACAGATACGCAGTATTTT
clone_size: .
d_call: .
j_call: TRBJ2-3
v_call: TRBV6-1

cdr3_aa: CSAERSNYGYTF
cdr3_nt: TGCAGTGCCGAGAGATCTAACTATGGCTACACCTTC
clone_size: .
d_call: .
j_call: TRBJ1-2
v_call: TRBV20-1

cdr3_aa: CASSERLAGGQFF
cdr3_nt: TGTGCCAGCAGTGAGCGCCTAGCGGGAGGCCAGTTCTTC
clone_size: .
d_call: TRBD2
j_call: TRBJ2-1
v_call: TRBV2

cdr3_aa: CATSRVKGRTGELFF
cdr3_nt: TGTGCCACCAGCAGGGTGAAGGGCCGGACCGGGGAGCTGTTTTTT
clone_size: many
d_call: .
j_call: TRBJ2-2
v_call: TRBV15

cdr3_aa: CASTNGGTGNTIYF
cdr3_nt: TGTGCCAGCACCAACGGGGGAACTGGAAACACCATATATTTT
clone_size: .
d_call: .
j_call: TRBJ1-3
v_call: TRBV28

cdr3_aa: CASSLDPRASGRVDEQYF
cdr3_nt: TGCGCCAGCAGCTTGGATCCGAGAGCTAGCGGGAGGGTCGACGAGCAGTACTTC
clone_size: many
d_call: TRBD2
j_call: TRBJ2-7
v_call: TRBV5-1

cdr3_aa: CASSHLLRGRGLSGNTIYF
cdr3_nt: TGTGCCAGCAGCCACCTGCTTAGGGGCAGGGGGCTTTCTGGAAACACCATATATTTT
clone_size: few
d_call: TRBD1
j_call: TRBJ1-3
v_call: TRBV3-1

cdr3_aa: CASRRGSGEMALETQYF
cdr3_nt: TGCGCCAGCAGAAGGGGGTCAGGGGAGATGGCATTAGAGACCCAGTACTTC
clone_size: .
d_call: .
j_call: TRBJ2-5
v_call: TRBV5-1

cdr3_aa: CASSRPTGTGGSSLSGYTF
cdr3_nt: TGTGCCAGCAGCCGCCCAACCGGGACAGGGGGCTCCTCTCTCTCTGGCTACACCTTC
clone_size: few
d_call: TRBD1
j_call: TRBJ1-2
v_call: TRBV14

cdr3_aa: CASSWSLEVDEQFF
cdr3_nt: TGTGCCAGCAGTTGGTCCTTAGAAGTCGATGAGCAGTTCTTC
clone_size: many
d_call: .
j_call: TRBJ2-1
v_call: TRBV6-5

cdr3_aa: CSAGAPGAYEQYF
cdr3_nt: TGCAGTGCTGGGGCCCCCGGGGCCTACGAGCAGTACTTC
clone_size: once
d_call: .
j_call: TRBJ2-7
v_call: TRBV20-1

cdr3_aa: CASSYSGKTYEQYF
cdr3_nt: TGTGCCAGCAGTTACTCGGGCAAAACCTACGAGCAGTACTTC
clone_size: .
d_call: .
j_call: TRBJ2-7
v_call: TRBV6-5